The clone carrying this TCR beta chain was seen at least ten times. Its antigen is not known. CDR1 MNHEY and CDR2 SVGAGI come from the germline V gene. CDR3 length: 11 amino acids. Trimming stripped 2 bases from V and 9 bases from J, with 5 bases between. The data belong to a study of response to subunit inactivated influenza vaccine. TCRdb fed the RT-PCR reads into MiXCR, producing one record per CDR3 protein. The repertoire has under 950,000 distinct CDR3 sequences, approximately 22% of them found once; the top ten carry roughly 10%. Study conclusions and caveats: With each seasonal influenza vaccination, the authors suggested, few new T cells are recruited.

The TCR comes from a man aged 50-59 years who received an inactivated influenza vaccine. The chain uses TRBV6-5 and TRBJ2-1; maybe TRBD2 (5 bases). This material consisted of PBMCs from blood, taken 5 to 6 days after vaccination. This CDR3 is CASSYAGEQFF. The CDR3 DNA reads TGTGCCAGCAGTTACGCGGGTGAGCAGTTCTTC.